This T cell receptor beta chain was sequenced during a study of T cells after yellow fever vaccination (dated by TCRdb to the late 2010s). Notes on the research overall: The SMART-Seq v4 Ultra Low Input RNA kit was used to prepare libraries from fractions with low cell numbers. To follow T-cell clones before and after primary and booster YFV17D yellow fever vaccination, bulk TCR alpha and beta repertoires were sequenced over time. Two healthy male donors made up the cohort, one aged 18 to 30 years and the other aged 30 to 39 years. Bulk PBMC replicates and cell subsets were isolated from blood drawn at multiple timepoints before and after both primary and secondary immunization.

Overall study results and their limits: Because abundant contaminating clonotypes from the bulk population could be contained in FACS-sorted repertoires, computational filtering was required. The study included only two donors, which limits how far the findings can be generalized. A small share of clonotypes was detected in both CD4 and CD8 compartments, with the overlap likely arising from convergent recombination. Compared with the primary T-cell response, the secondary T-cell response was faster but weaker, reaching its peak on day 5 rather than on day 15. Most clones expanded after primary vaccination (about 96% of CD4 and roughly 88% of CD8) were re-detected after the booster, suggesting that broad memory maintenance occurred.

As to this clonotype: Its antigen is unknown. No quality values exist for individual bases; no much larger clone is one base distant.

The germline V gene (reference sequence) sets CDR1 to DFQATT and CDR2 to SNEGSKA. The junction shows trimming of 0 bases on V and 7 bases on J, plus 18 bases between the germline ends. The CDR3 covers 15 residues, taking in both the cysteine and the phenylalanine. Only the CDR3 portion is preserved as DNA: 45 bases, with reading frame beginning at the first base. Synthesis of TCR cDNA relied on 5'RACE template switching, a step that introduced a universal primer site along with unique molecular identifiers. cDNA synthesis was primed from both the TCR alpha and TCR beta constant segments. Library amplification involved two PCR steps, and the second step added sample barcodes and sequencing adapters. Sequencing of libraries was performed on Illumina HiSeq 2500 (2x100 bp) or NovaSeq (2x150 bp). As for the authors' bioinformatics: Demultiplexing of reads and collapsing into UMI consensus sequences were performed with MIGEC, and V(D)J alignment was carried out with MiXCR. Vaccine-responding clonotypes were identified with edgeR using replicate PBMC samples, with FDR below 0.01 and a log2 fold change above 5 up to day 15 being required. Each bulk clonotype was labeled CD4 or CD8 based on which sequenced repertoire, CD4 or CD8, contained the clonotype at higher abundance. Using fastp at Q25 and MiXCR, TCRdb reprocessed the public reads and kept productive beta chains. Rows are unified per CDR3 protein, each entry keeping the most common DNA and genes. These V and J calls are TCRdb output, not the study's own analysis. This sample comprises about 350,000 distinct CDR3 sequences, roughly 7.5% of them detected only once. Of the sample, 17% falls within the top ten clones.

The label giving this sample's treatment or condition can be read as: live attenuated yellow fever vaccine strain. At each blood-draw timepoint, two biological replicates of bulk PBMCs were collected. A standard Ficoll-Paque protocol was used to isolate PBMCs from peripheral blood. TriZol was used to extract RNA from bulk PBMCs, CD4 and CD8 fractions, and dextramer-positive and dextramer-negative fractions. Here the sequenced sample was PBMCs, taken around 45 days after the first yellow fever vaccination. The sequence links TRBV20-1 to TRBJ1-2; a weak D assignment points to TRBD1 (5 bases agree). The sequence was obtained from a man between 18 and 29 years old who received the YFV17D yellow fever vaccine. The CDR3 region has the sequence CSARDARQGQTGYTF. The bases are TGCAGTGCTAGAGATGCCCGGCAGGGTCAAACTGGCTACACCTTC.